This T cell receptor beta chain derives from a study of T-cell reconstitution after alpha-beta-depleted transplantation in children. V was shortened by 8 bases and J by 8 bases, with 19 bases between the two germline ends. Germline lookup yields CDR1 DFQATT and CDR2 SNEGSKA (reference sequence). The CDR3 covers 13 residues. In this sample, this clonotype turned up a few times. Researchers prepared the TCRbeta library using unique molecular identifiers, the study reports. TCRdb recomputed calls from the PCR reads with MiXCR, one row per CDR3 protein. The sample has hundreds of thousands of distinct CDR3 sequences; approximately 29% are singletons.

The chain is built from TRBV20-1 and TRBJ2-1; D unresolved. This TCR was recovered from a human donor who donated a stem cell graft to a child with aplastic anemia. This sample comprised PBMCs from the stem cell graft donor, obtained from the stem cell graft. CDR3 sequence reads: CSSISGSLDEQFF. CDR3 nucleotide sequence: TGCAGTTCTATCTCAGGCTCGCTCGATGAGCAGTTCTTC.